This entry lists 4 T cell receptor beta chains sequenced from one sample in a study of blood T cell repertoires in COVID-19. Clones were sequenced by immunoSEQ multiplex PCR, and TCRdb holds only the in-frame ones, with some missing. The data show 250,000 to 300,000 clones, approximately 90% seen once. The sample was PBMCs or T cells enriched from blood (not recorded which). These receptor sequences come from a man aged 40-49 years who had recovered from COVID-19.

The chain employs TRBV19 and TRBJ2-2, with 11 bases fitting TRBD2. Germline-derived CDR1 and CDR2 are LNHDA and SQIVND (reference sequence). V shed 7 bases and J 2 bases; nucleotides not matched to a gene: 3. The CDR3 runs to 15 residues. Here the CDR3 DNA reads TGTGCCAGTACTAGCGGGAGGCTTAACACCGGGGAGCTGTTTTTT. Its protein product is CASTSGRLNTGELFF. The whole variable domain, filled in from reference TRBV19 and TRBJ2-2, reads DGGITQSPKYLFRKEGQNVTLSCEQNLNHDAMYWYRQDPGQGLRLIYYSQIVNDFQKGDIAEGYSVSREKKESFPLTVTSAQKNPTAFYLCASTSGRLNTGELFFGEGSRLTVL.

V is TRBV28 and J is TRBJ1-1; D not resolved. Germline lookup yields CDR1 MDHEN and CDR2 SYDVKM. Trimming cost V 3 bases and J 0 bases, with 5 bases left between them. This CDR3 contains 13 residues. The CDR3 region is CASSLEVNTEAFF. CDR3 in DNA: TGTGCCAGCAGTTTGGAGGTGAACACTGAAGCTTTCTTT.

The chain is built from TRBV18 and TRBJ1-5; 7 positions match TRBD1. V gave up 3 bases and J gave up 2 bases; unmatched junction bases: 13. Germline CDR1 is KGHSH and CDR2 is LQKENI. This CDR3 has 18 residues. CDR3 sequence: CASSPETRDSLGNQPQHF. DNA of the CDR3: TGTGCCAGCTCACCTGAGACTAGGGACAGTTTAGGCAATCAGCCCCAGCATTTT.

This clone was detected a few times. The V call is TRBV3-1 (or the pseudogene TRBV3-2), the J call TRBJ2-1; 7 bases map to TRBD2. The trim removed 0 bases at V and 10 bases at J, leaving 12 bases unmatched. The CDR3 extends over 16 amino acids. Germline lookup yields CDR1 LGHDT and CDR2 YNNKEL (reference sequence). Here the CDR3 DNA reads TGTGCCAGCAGCCAAGATCGGTGGGCGGGAGTCGGGGAGCAGTTCTTC. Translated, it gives CASSQDRWAGVGEQFF.